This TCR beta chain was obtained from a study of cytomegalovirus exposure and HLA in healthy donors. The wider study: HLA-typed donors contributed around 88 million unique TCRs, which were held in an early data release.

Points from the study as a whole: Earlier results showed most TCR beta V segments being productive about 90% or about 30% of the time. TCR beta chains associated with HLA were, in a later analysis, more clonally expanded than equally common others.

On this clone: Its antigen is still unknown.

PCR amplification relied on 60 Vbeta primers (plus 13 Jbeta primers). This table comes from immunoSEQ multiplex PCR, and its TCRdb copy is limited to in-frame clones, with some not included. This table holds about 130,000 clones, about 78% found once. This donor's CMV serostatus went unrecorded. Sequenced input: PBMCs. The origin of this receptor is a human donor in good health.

The CDR3 is CASSSGTRTYEQYF. In DNA, the CDR3 is TGTGCCAGCAGCTCAGGGACTCGCACCTACGAGCAGTACTTC. The rearrangement links TRBV7-8 to TRBJ2-7; tentative D call: TRBD2 (6 bases). The CDR3 sequence is 14 residues long. V shed 4 bases and J shed 2 bases, with 12 bases lying between them. Per germline, CDR1 SGHVS and CDR2 FQNEAQ.